These T cell receptor beta chains were read from a single sample in a study of blood T cells in healthy people across ages. TCRdb called the 5' RACE reads again in MiXCR, with one record for every CDR3 protein. Among approximately 900,000 distinct CDR3 sequences, under 35% were seen once, and the ten largest hold about 9.4%. This sample also belongs to another study, concerning T cells of mothers and their children.

Sequencing input: blood. The source is a woman between 35 and 50 years old in good health. Each CDR3 is given with its conserved first and last residue. Each record gives: D gene, clone size, V gene, J gene, CDR3 DNA, CDR3 protein. D genes are given only for firm matches. Clone size is stated in some rows and not others, as once, few, many or a class when expanded.

-	many	TRBV5-1	TRBJ2-5	TGCGCCAGCAGCTTAGGGACGGCTAACCAAGAGACCCAGTACTTC	CASSLGTANQETQYF
TRBD1	-	TRBV7-3	TRBJ2-3	TGTGCCAGCAGCCCCAGCCCCTACCGGGACAGGGTAGCAGATACGCAGTATTTT	CASSPSPYRDRVADTQYF
-	many	TRBV29-1	TRBJ1-2	TGCAGCGCGGATCAAGAGGGCTATGGCTACACCTTC	CSADQEGYGYTF
-	few	TRBV7-8	TRBJ2-5	TGTGCCAGCAGCTTTGACCGTGCGACCCAGTACTTC	CASSFDRATQYF
-	-	TRBV7-2	TRBJ1-1	TGTGCCAGCAGTTTCGAAAGGGGAGGGGGCACTGAAGCTTTCTTT	CASSFERGGGTEAFF
-	-	TRBV5-1	TRBJ2-7	TGCGCCAGCAGCTTTCAAGGCAGTCCCGATAACAATGAGCAGTACTTC	CASSFQGSPDNNEQYF
-	few	TRBV20-1	TRBJ1-1	TGCAGTGCGGAGGGACACCCCGAAGGCGTTGAAGCTTTCTTT	CSAEGHPEGVEAFF
-	-	TRBV28	TRBJ2-5	TGTGCCAGCAGGTTCCGGAGACCCGGGGAGACCCAGTACTTC	CASRFRRPGETQYF
TRBD2	-	TRBV6-2/TRBV6-3	TRBJ2-3	TGTGCCAGCAGACCCTTACTAGCGGGGGGCACAGATACGCAGTATTTT	CASRPLLAGGTDTQYF
TRBD2	-	TRBV2	TRBJ2-3	TGTGCCAGCAGAGACTCTCGAAAGGGAGCGGGGGGCACAGATACGCAGTATTTT	CASRDSRKGAGGTDTQYF
-	-	TRBV12-5	TRBJ2-3	TGTGCTAGTGGTCTTGGGAGGACAGATACGCAGTATTTT	CASGLGRTDTQYF
-	few	TRBV7-2	TRBJ1-1	TGTGCCAGCAGCTTAGGAAAGGGCGGCACTGAAGCTTTCTTT	CASSLGKGGTEAFF
-	-	TRBV20-1	TRBJ2-5	TGCAGTGCTAGAACTATCTACAATGAGCAGTACTTC	CSARTIYNEQYF
TRBD1	-	TRBV15	TRBJ1-4	TGTGCCTCCGCCGGACAGGGAGGGTTTGGGGAAAAACGGTTTTTT	CASAGQGGFGEKRFF
-	-	TRBV4-1	TRBJ2-2	TGCGCCAGCAGCCACCCAGCTACGGGCACCGGGGAGCTGTTTTTT	CASSHPATGTGELFF
TRBD1	-	TRBV28	TRBJ2-7	TGTGCCAGCAGAAGATCGACAGGGAACTACGAGCAGTACTTC	CASRRSTGNYEQYF
TRBD1	few	TRBV10-3	TRBJ2-1	TGTGTCATCAGTGAGTGGGGGACAGGACTCAATGAGCAGTTCTTC	CVISEWGTGLNEQFF
-	few	TRBV5-1	TRBJ2-3	TGCGCCAGCAGCTTGCGTCGAAGTGGACCAGATACGCAGTATTTT	CASSLRRSGPDTQYF
TRBD2	few	TRBV9	TRBJ2-3	TGTGCCAGCAGCGTAGCGACTAGCGGGGGGGCGGGAGATACGCAGTATTTT	CASSVATSGGAGDTQYF
TRBD2	-	TRBV5-1	TRBJ2-5	TGCGCCAGCAGCACACAGGTTCGGGGGGTTGTTAGAGAGACCCAGTACTTC	CASSTQVRGVVRETQYF
-	-	TRBV12-3/TRBV12-4	TRBJ1-1	TGTGCCAGCAGTTACGTAGGGGAAGCTTTCTTT	CASSYVGEAFF
-	-	TRBV27	TRBJ2-2	TGTGCCAGCACGGGGAGGCAGGGGTCAGGCGGGGAGTTGTTTTTT	CASTGRQGSGGELFF
-	-	TRBV29-1	TRBJ2-7	TGCAGCTTGGTGGCAGGTAGCTACGAGCAGTACTTC	CSLVAGSYEQYF
TRBD2	few	TRBV7-2	TRBJ2-3	TGTGCCAGCAGCACGTCCGGGGGGAGGAGCACAGATACGCAGTATTTT	CASSTSGGRSTDTQYF
-	-	TRBV9	TRBJ1-2	TGTGCCAGCAGCGACGGACACGGAGCTAACTATGGCTACACCTTC	CASSDGHGANYGYTF
-	many	TRBV4-2	TRBJ2-6	TGTGCCAGCAGCCACGGTTCCTCGAACAGGGCACAGTTCTCTGGGGCCAACGTCCTGACTTTC	CASSHGSSNRAQFSGANVLTF
TRBD1	-	TRBV6-5	TRBJ1-2	TGTGCCAGCAGTACCCGGGACAGGGGAGCTAACTATGGCTACACCTTC	CASSTRDRGANYGYTF
TRBD1	few	TRBV7-2	TRBJ1-2	TGTGCCAGCAGCTTAACTTTTAGACAGGGGTATGGCTACACCTTC	CASSLTFRQGYGYTF
-	few	TRBV7-9	TRBJ2-1	TGTGCCAGCAGCTTAGTGGGGATCAGAAGTGAGCAGTTCTTC	CASSLVGIRSEQFF
-	-	TRBV5-1	TRBJ1-1	TGCGCCAGCAGGTCGCGAGGGCGGGGAAGGAACACTGAAGCTTTCTTT	CASRSRGRGRNTEAFF
TRBD1	-	TRBV12-3/TRBV12-4	TRBJ1-4	TGTGCCAGCAGTACGAGGACAGGGGGTAGGGAAAAACTGTTTTTT	CASSTRTGGREKLFF
-	-	TRBV5-1	TRBJ1-1	TGCGCCAGCAGCCTGATTGATTCAGGGACTGAAGCTTTCTTT	CASSLIDSGTEAFF
-	many	TRBV20-1	TRBJ2-5	TGCAGTGCTAGGACTCCAGAGACCCAGTACTTC	CSARTPETQYF
-	few	TRBV28	TRBJ2-3	TGTGCCAGCTCCCAAACAGGGAAGTGGACAGATACGCAGTATTTT	CASSQTGKWTDTQYF